The 15 T cell receptor beta chains listed next were all sequenced from one sample in a study of monozygotic twins with inflammatory bowel disease. TCRdb reanalyzed the 5' RACE reads, giving one entry per CDR3 protein sequence and no DNA. This table lists a few hundred thousand distinct CDR3 sequences. The sequencing input was blood. These receptors all stem from a human donor with ulcerative colitis or Crohn's disease, or a healthy co-twin of an affected twin (not recorded which).

The chain recombines TRBV11-1 with TRBJ2-1. Germline CDR1 and CDR2: SGHAT and FQDESV (reference sequence). The CDR3 covers 17 residues. This chain's CDR3 is CASSLALSGYSYNEQFF. The full variable domain, rest sourced from reference TRBV11-1 and TRBJ2-1, is EAEVAQSPRYKITEKSQAVAFWCDPISGHATLYWYRQILGQGPELLVQFQDESVVDDSQLPKDRFSAERLKGVDSTLKIQPAELGDSAMYLCASSLALSGYSYNEQFFGPGTRLTVL.

The gene calls are TRBV4-3 and TRBJ2-3; TCRdb reports TRBD1, a call that lacks DNA to check it against. CDR3 length equals 16 residues. Germline V gene lookup returns CDR1 LGHNA and CDR2 YSLEER. The CDR3 region is CASSQDKTGRGDTQYF.

The chain recombines TRBV10-3 with TRBJ2-7; the D gene TCRdb calls, TRBD1, cannot be checked with no DNA. CDR3 length: 16 residues. CDR1 is ENHRY and CDR2 is SYGVKD in the germline V gene. CDR3: CAISESGDRFSYEQYF.

The V call is TRBV3-1, the J call TRBJ1-3. The CDR3 covers 17 residues. CDR1 and CDR2 from the germline V gene are LGHDT and YNNKEL (reference sequence). The CDR3: CASSREAGGGGGNTIYF.

The chain combines TRBV20-1 with TRBJ1-1. This CDR3 is built from 15 residues. The germline gives CDR1 DFQATT, CDR2 SNEGSKA (reference sequence). CDR3 sequence reads: CSARDPRGAISEAFF.

The chain joins TRBV4-3 to TRBJ2-2. Germline loops: CDR1 LGHNA, CDR2 YSLEER. This CDR3 spans 15 amino acids. CDR3 in amino acids: CASSQEHSSTGELFF.

The chain employs TRBV6-5 and TRBJ2-4. The CDR3 loop spans 14 amino acids. In germline, CDR1 is MNHEY, CDR2 SVGAGI. CDR3: CASSYGVSQNIQYF.

The J gene is TRBJ2-3, the V gene TRBV30; absent DNA, TCRdb's TRBD2 call cannot be checked. The CDR3 length is 14 residues. CDR1 is GTSNPN and CDR2 is SVGIG in the germline V gene (reference sequence). The CDR3 here is CAWRRDGGRNTQYF.

V gene TRBV27 combines with J gene TRBJ2-3. The V gene's germline CDR1 is MNHEY and CDR2 SMNVEV (reference sequence). The CDR3 consists of 18 residues. The CDR3 sequence: CASSFPFCGLLRTDTQYF.

The V and J genes are TRBV4-3 and TRBJ1-2; absent DNA, TCRdb's TRBD1 call cannot be checked. This CDR3 has 16 residues. The germline V gene encodes CDR1 LGHNA and CDR2 YSLEER. CDR3 in amino acids: CASSQVGRGGFYGYTF.

J is TRBJ1-4 and V is TRBV5-1; TCRdb returns TRBD1, unconfirmable since there is no DNA. Germline CDR1 is SGHRS and CDR2 is YFSETQ. CDR3 length: 15 residues. CDR3 sequence reads: CASSLGDRKPEKLFF.

This chain joins TRBV29-1 and TRBJ1-1; TCRdb names TRBD1, which stays unverified in the absence of DNA. CDR3 size: 15 residues. Per the germline V gene, CDR1 is SQVTM and CDR2 is ANQGSEA. The CDR3 spells CSVEEGWGMNTEAFF.

The chain combines TRBV5-1 with TRBJ2-5; there is no DNA to check the TCRdb D call of TRBD1. The CDR3 has 14 residues. Germline loops: CDR1 SGHRS, CDR2 YFSETQ. CDR3 amino acids: CASSLEPGEETQYF.

The rearrangement uses TRBV6-5 and TRBJ1-5; the D gene TCRdb calls, TRBD1, cannot be checked with no DNA. Germline loops: CDR1 MNHEY, CDR2 SVGAGI. CDR3 size: 16 residues. The CDR3 loop reads CASRVTWGLDNQPQHF.

This chain uses TRBV6-2 or TRBV6-3 with TRBJ1-6. The CDR3 loop spans 13 amino acids. Germline V gene sequence: CDR1 MNHEY, CDR2 SVGEGT. The CDR3 spells CASSYGPDSPLHF.